A selection of T cell receptor beta chains follows, all from one sample in a study of CD8+ T cells in alopecia areata. Data came from immunoSEQ multiplex PCR; TCRdb stores just in-frame clones and leaves some out. The sample yields more than 110,000 clones, less than 70% seen once. This sample comprised CD8+ T cells sorted from blood, obtained at week 4, from a patient treated with tofacitinib. The receptors originated from a human donor with alopecia areata. CDR3s include the opening cysteine and the closing phenylalanine or tryptophan. Where a row states a size, it is once, few, many or the class of an expanded clone; other rows omit it.

V: TRBV25-1; size: NA; J: TRBJ1-2; CDR3: CASSGEGLYGYTF
V: TRBV5-6; size: NA; J: TRBJ1-2; CDR3: CASSLSQPADGYTF
V: TRBV5-1; size: NA; J: TRBJ2-1; CDR3: CASSYLTSGGVDEQFF
V: TRBV6-4; size: few; J: TRBJ2-2; CDR3: CASSENTGELFF
V: TRBV30; size: few; J: TRBJ2-1; CDR3: CAGRGGGLGNEQFF
V: TRBV27; size: NA; J: TRBJ1-1; CDR3: CASSSPNMGLGAFF
V: TRBV4-3; size: NA; J: TRBJ2-2; CDR3: CASSQVGQATLFF
V: TRBV15; size: NA; J: TRBJ2-1; CDR3: CATSGGDRGAYNEQFF
V: TRBV13; size: NA; J: TRBJ1-2; CDR3: CASSNRAYGYTF
V: TRBV19; size: once; J: TRBJ2-7; CDR3: CASRSRDGGLHEQYF
V: TRBV15; size: NA; J: TRBJ1-5; CDR3: CATSRGSSNQPQHF
V: TRBV10-2; size: NA; J: TRBJ2-6; CDR3: CASTGSGANVLTF
V: TRBV30; size: NA; J: TRBJ1-6; CDR3: CAWRLGTVNSPLHF
V: TRBV4-1; size: once; J: TRBJ2-5; CDR3: CASSQDRGGFQETQYF
V: TRBV9; size: NA; J: TRBJ2-7; CDR3: CASSVDQRGTLREQYF
V: TRBV27; size: NA; J: TRBJ2-1; CDR3: CASSLGRPNNEQFF
V: TRBV19; size: few; J: TRBJ2-3; CDR3: CASSRTGADTQYF
V: TRBV27; size: few; J: TRBJ2-7; CDR3: CASSFSRTYEQYF
V: TRBV9; size: few; J: TRBJ2-2; CDR3: CASKRNGGELFF
V: TRBV2; size: few; J: TRBJ1-3; CDR3: CASSTFAGQYQNTIYF
V: TRBV30; size: NA; J: TRBJ1-1; CDR3: CAWSEEGFGTGNREAFF
V: TRBV4-1; size: NA; J: TRBJ1-3; CDR3: CASSPHQKLSGNTIYF
V: TRBV29-1; size: few; J: TRBJ2-2; CDR3: CSVEDVPDNTGELFF
V: TRBV29-1; size: few; J: TRBJ2-1; CDR3: CSVEDSRLLNNEQFF
V: TRBV29-1; size: NA; J: TRBJ2-7; CDR3: CSASGTEPHEQYF
V: TRBV30; size: NA; J: TRBJ2-1; CDR3: CAWSRQGGDEQFF
V: TRBV11-2; size: NA; J: TRBJ2-3; CDR3: CASSPDRGPLNTQYF
V: TRBV5-8; size: NA; J: TRBJ2-5; CDR3: CASKRELKKETQYF
V: TRBV6-5; size: few; J: TRBJ2-5; CDR3: CASSSLGLGETQYF
V: TRBV30; size: NA; J: TRBJ1-1; CDR3: CAWRGTGGTEAFF
V: TRBV29-1; size: NA; J: TRBJ2-7; CDR3: CSVEDRAYEQYF
V: TRBV5-6; size: NA; J: TRBJ2-7; CDR3: CASSETSESYEQYF
V: TRBV6-4; size: few; J: TRBJ2-3; CDR3: CASSDGTSGGADTQYF
V: TRBV6-5; size: NA; J: TRBJ1-2; CDR3: CATRDPGLNYGYTF
V: TRBV7-9; size: NA; J: TRBJ2-3; CDR3: CASSPTQGYDEDTQYF
V: TRBV29-1; size: few; J: TRBJ2-1; CDR3: CSVEDRRIGEQFF
V: TRBV5-1; size: few; J: TRBJ2-5; CDR3: CASSPGLAETQYF
V: TRBV30; size: NA; J: TRBJ2-1; CDR3: CAWSVSGQSEQFF
V: TRBV5-6; size: once; J: TRBJ1-1; CDR3: CASSPGSTEAFF
V: TRBV29-1; size: NA; J: TRBJ1-2; CDR3: CSVLEDGASAGYTF
V: TRBV29-1; size: NA; J: TRBJ2-3; CDR3: CSARGGTDTQYF
V: TRBV7-9; size: few; J: TRBJ2-4; CDR3: CASSEPVAKNIQYF